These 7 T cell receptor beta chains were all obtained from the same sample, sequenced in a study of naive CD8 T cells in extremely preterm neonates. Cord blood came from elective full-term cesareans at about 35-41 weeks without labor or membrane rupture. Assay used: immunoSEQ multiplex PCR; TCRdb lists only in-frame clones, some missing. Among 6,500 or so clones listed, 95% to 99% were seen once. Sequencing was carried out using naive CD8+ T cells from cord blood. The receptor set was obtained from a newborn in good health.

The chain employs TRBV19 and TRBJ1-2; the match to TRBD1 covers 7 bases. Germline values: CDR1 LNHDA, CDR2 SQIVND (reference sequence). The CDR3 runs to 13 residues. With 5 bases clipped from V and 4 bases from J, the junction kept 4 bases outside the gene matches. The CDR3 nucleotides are TGTGCCAGTAGTTTCGGGACAGCCTATGGCTACACCTTC. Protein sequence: CASSFGTAYGYTF.

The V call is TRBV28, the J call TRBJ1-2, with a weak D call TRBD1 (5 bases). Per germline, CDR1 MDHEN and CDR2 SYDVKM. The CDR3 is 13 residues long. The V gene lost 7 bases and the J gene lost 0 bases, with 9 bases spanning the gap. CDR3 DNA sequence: TGTGCCAGCACCGTGGACACTAACTATGGCTACACCTTC. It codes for CASTVDTNYGYTF.

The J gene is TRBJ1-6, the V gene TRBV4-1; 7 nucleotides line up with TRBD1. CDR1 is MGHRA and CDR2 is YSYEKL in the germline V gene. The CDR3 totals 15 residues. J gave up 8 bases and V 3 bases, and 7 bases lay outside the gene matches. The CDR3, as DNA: TGCGCCAGCAGCCACGGACAGGACGTGTATTCACCCCTCCACTTT. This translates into CASSHGQDVYSPLHF.

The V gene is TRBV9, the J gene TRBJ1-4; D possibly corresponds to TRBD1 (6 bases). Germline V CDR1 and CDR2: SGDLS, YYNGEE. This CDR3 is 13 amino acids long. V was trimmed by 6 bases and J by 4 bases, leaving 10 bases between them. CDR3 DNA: TGTGCCAGCAATACAGGGAATAATGAAAAACTGTTTTTT. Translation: CASNTGNNEKLFF.

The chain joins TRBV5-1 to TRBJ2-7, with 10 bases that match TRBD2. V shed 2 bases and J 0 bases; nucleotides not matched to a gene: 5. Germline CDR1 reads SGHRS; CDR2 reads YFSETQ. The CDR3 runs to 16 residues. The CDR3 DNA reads TGCGCCAGCAGCTTAGTAGCGGGAGGCTCCTCCTACGAGCAGTACTTC. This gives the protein CASSLVAGGSSYEQYF.

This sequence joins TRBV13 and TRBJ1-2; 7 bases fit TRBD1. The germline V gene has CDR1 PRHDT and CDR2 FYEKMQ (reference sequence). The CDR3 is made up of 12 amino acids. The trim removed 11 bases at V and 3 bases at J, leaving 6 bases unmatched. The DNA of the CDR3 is TGTGCCTCTGGCCAGGGGGACTATGGCTACACCTTC. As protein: CASGQGDYGYTF.

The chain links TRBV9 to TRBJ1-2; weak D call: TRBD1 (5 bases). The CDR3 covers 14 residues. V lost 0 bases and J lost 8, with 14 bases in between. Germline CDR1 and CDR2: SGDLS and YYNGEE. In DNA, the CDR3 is TGTGCCAGCAGCGTAGGACAGCAAATTGACGGCTACACCTTC. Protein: CASSVGQQIDGYTF.